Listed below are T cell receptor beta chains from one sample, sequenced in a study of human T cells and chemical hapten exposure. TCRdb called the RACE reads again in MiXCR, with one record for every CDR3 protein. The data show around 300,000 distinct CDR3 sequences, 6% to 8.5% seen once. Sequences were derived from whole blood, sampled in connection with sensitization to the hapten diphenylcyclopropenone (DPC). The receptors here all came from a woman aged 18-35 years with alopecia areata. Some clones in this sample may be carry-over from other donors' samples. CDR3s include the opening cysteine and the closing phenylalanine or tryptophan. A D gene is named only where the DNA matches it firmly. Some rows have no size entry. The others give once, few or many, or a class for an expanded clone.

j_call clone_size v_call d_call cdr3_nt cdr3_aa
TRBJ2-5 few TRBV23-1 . TGCGCCAGCAGTCAATCTTACAGGGACAAAGAGACCCAGTACTTC CASSQSYRDKETQYF
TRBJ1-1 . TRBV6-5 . TGTGCCACCAAAAGAGACACTGAAGCTTTCTTT CATKRDTEAFF
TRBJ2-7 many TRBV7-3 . TGTGCCACCGCGGAAGGGAATTACGAGCAGTACTTC CATAEGNYEQYF
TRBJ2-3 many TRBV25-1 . TGTGCCAGCAGTAGGCAGATCACAGATACGCAGTATTTT CASSRQITDTQYF
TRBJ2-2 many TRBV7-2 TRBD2 TGTGCCAGCAGCTTAGGGGGAGGGTACCCGAACACCGGGGAGCTGTTTTTT CASSLGGGYPNTGELFF
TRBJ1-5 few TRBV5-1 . TGCGCCAGCAGTCAAGGGGTCGGTAGCAATCAGCCCCAGCATTTT CASSQGVGSNQPQHF
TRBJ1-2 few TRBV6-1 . TGTGCCAGCCGGACTACAGAAGTTTCATATGGCTACACCTTC CASRTTEVSYGYTF
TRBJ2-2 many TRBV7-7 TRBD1 TGTGCTAGCAGCTATGGGCAGGGGGCTTCGAACACCGGGGAGCTGTTTTTT CASSYGQGASNTGELFF
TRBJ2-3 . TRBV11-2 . TGTGCCAGCAGCTTTAACGGAGGGGCTAGCACAGATACGCAGTATTTT CASSFNGGASTDTQYF
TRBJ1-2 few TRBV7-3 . TGTGCCAGCAGCCCGGACGGACAGAACTATGGCTACACCTTC CASSPDGQNYGYTF
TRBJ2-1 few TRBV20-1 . TGCAGTGCTAAGGTCTCAGGGGCAAGGCAGTTCTTC CSAKVSGARQFF
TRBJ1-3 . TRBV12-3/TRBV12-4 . TGTGCCAGCAGTCTTGGAGTGAGCTCTGGAAACACCATATATTTT CASSLGVSSGNTIYF
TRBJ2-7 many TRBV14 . TGTGCCAGCAGCCAAGTTGGGGGGATGAGGGAGCAGTACTTC CASSQVGGMREQYF
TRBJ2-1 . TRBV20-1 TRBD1 TGCAGTGCACCGGGACAGGGCTACAATGAGCAGTTCTTC CSAPGQGYNEQFF
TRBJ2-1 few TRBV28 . TGTGCCAGCAGTCCCGACGGGGGACTGATCAATGAGCAGTTCTTC CASSPDGGLINEQFF
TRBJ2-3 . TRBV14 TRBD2 TGTGCCAGCAGCCAAGATTTGACGGGGGGGGCTCAGGCAGATACGCAGTATTTT CASSQDLTGGAQADTQYF
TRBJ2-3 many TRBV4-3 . TGCGCCAGCAGCCAACAGCATGGGGGCCGTGGTGATACGCAGTATTTT CASSQQHGGRGDTQYF
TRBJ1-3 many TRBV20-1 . TGCAGTGCTAAGACGGGGGCTGGAAACACCATATATTTT CSAKTGAGNTIYF
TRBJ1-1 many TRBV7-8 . TGTGCCAGCAGCTTAGGGGTAGGGGGGATGAACACTGAAGCTTTCTTT CASSLGVGGMNTEAFF
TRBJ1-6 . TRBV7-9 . TGTGCCAGCAGCTTAGGAGGGGTCAACTATAATTCACCCCTCCACTTT CASSLGGVNYNSPLHF
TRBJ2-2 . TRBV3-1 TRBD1 TGTGCCAGCAGCCAAGAGGCTTGGCAGGGGGCTCGGACCGGGGAGCTGTTTTTT CASSQEAWQGARTGELFF
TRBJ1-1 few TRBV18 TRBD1 TGTGCCAGCTCACCAAGAAACAGGGGGGACACTGAAGCTTTCTTT CASSPRNRGDTEAFF
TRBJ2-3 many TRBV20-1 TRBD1 TGCAGTGCTCGGGACAGTCAGTTCACAGATACGCAGTATTTT CSARDSQFTDTQYF
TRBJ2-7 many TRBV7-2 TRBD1 TGTGCCAGCAGCTTAGTCGCTCACGGGACAGCCGGTGACGAGCAGTACTTC CASSLVAHGTAGDEQYF
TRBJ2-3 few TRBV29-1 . TGCAGCGTTAAGGCCGAAGGTTATACGCAGTATTTT CSVKAEGYTQYF
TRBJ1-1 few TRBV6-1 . TGTGCCAGCAGTGCCTCAGGGGATTTCACTGAAGCTTTCTTT CASSASGDFTEAFF
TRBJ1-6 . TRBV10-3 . TGTGCCATCAGTGACAGGAGTGTAAGATCACCCCTCCACTTT CAISDRSVRSPLHF
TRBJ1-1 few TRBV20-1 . TGCAGTGCTTTGCACATCGCCGGAGGCACTGAAGCTTTCTTT CSALHIAGGTEAFF